The T cell receptor (beta chain) described here comes from a study of blood T cells in healthy people across ages. Study-wide context: Capture via template switching afforded approximately one barcoded beta molecule per two T cells. Findings of the study overall: The unsorted PBMCs prevented any conclusive comparison of naive versus antigen-experienced cells.

Germline CDR1 and CDR2: LGHNA and YSLEER. V shed 4 bases and J shed 1 base, with 13 bases lying between them. The CDR3 runs 15 residues. With regard to this clonotype: The target antigen is unknown. With a much larger clone just one base away, this may be a read error.

A second roughly 7 to 12 cycle PCR used barcoded and J-beta primers. Every cDNA was tagged by a template-switch adaptor with 12 random nucleotides. Each CDR3 protein is one row after TCRdb ran MiXCR on the 5' RACE reads. The sample lists about 780,000 distinct CDR3 sequences; 46% were seen once. The genes are TRBV4-3 and TRBJ1-1; TRBD1 might be the D (5 bases). Sequenced sample: blood. The receptor comes from an elderly man in good health. The CDR3 is CASSRGGGANTEAFF. In DNA, the CDR3 is TGCGCCAGCAGCCGAGGTGGAGGGGCGAACACTGAAGCTTTCTTT.